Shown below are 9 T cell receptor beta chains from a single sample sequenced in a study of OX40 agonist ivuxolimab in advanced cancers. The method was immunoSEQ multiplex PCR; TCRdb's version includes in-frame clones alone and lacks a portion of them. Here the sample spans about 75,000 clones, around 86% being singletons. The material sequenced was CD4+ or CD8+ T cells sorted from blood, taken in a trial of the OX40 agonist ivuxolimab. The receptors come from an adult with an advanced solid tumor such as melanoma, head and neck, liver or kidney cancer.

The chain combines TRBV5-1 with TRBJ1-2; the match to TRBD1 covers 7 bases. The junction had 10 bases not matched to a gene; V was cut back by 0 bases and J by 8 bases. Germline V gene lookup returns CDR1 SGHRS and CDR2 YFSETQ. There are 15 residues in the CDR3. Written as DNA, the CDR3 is TGCGCCAGCAGCTTGGAAACAGGGGTTGGCACGGGCTACACCTTC. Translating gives CASSLETGVGTGYTF.

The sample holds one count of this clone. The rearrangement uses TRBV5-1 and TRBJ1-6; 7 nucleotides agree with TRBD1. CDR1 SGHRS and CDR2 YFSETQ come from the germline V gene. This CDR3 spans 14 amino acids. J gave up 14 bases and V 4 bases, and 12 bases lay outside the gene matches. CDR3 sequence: CASSPERGRSSLHF. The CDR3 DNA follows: TGCGCCAGCAGCCCCGAGAGGGGGCGAAGCTCCCTCCACTTT. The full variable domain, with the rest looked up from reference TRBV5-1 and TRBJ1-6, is KAGVTQTPRYLIKTRGQQVTLSCSPISGHRSVSWYQQTPGQGLQFLFEYFSETQRNKGNFPGRFSGRQFSNSRSEMNVSTLELGDSALYLCASSPERGRSSLHFGNGTRLTVT.

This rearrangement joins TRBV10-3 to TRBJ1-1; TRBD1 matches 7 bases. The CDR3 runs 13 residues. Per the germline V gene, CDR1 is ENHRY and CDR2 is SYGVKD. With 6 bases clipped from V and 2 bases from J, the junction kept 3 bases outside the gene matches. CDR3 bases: TGTGCCATCAGCGGGACAGACAACACTGAAGCTTTCTTT. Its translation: CAISGTDNTEAFF.

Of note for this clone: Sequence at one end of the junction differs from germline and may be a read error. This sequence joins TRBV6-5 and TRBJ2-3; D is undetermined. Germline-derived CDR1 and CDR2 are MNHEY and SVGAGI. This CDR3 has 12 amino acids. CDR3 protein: CASSRKPPDRSF. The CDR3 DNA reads TGTGCCAGCAGTCGCAAACCCCCGGACCGATCTTTT.

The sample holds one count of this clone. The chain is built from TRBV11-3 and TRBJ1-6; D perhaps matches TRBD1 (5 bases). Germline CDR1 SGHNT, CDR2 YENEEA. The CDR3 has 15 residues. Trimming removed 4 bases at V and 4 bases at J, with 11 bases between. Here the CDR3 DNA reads TGTGCCAGCAGCTCGATGGGGCAGTATAATTCACCCCTCCACTTT. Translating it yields CASSSMGQYNSPLHF. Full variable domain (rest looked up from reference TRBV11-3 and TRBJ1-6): EAGVVQSPRYKIIEKKQPVAFWCNPISGHNTLYWYLQNLGQGPELLIRYENEEAVDDSQLPKDRFSAERLKGVDSTLKIQPAELGDSAVYLCASSSMGQYNSPLHFGNGTRLTVT.

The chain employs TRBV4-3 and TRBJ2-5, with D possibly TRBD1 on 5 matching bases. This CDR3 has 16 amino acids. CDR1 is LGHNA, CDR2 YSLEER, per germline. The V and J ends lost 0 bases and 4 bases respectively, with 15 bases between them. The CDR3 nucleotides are TGCGCCAGCAGCCAAGATAGGCATTCCCAGGGAGAGACCCAGTACTTC. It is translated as CASSQDRHSQGETQYF.

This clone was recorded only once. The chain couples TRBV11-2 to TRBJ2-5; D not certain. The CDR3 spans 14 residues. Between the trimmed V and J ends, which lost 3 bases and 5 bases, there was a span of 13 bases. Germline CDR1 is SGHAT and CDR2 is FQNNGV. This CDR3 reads CASSFRESWETQYF. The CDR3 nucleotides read TGTGCCAGCAGCTTTAGAGAGTCGTGGGAGACCCAGTACTTC.

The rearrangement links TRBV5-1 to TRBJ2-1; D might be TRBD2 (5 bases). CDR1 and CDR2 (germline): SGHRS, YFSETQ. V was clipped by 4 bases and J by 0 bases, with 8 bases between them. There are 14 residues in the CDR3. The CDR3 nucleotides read TGCGCCAGCAGCCCCGGGGTCTCCTACAATGAGCAGTTCTTC. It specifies CASSPGVSYNEQFF.

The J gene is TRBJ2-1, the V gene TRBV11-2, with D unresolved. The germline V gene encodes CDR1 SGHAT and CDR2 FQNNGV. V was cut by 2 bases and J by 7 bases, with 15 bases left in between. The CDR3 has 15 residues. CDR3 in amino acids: CASSLNPSPGNEQFF. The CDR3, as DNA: TGTGCCAGCAGCTTAAACCCTTCCCCCGGGAATGAGCAGTTCTTC.